A single sample is the source of the 23 T cell receptor beta chains below, sequenced in a study of identical twins. TCRdb independently ran MiXCR on the 5' RACE reads; one entry per CDR3 protein. The table has some 900,000 distinct CDR3 sequences, about 12% seen once. Another study also made use of these data, one on yellow fever vaccine responses in identical twins.

Sequencing input: PBMCs. Receptors were obtained from a woman aged 18-30 years in good health.

CDR3 sequence reads: CSVEDLAGASSYEQYF. For the CDR3, the DNA is TGCAGCGTTGAAGATTTGGCGGGAGCGAGCTCCTACGAGCAGTACTTC. The chain joins TRBV29-1 to TRBJ2-7; 7 bases line up with TRBD2. J lost 0 bases, V lost 0 bases, and 8 bases had no gene match. CDR1 is SQVTM, CDR2 ANQGSEA, per germline. The CDR3 consists of 16 residues.

V gene TRBV5-1 combines with J gene TRBJ2-6, with a weak D call TRBD1 (6 bases). Germline CDR1 and CDR2: SGHRS and YFSETQ. The CDR3 runs to 13 residues. The V and J ends lost 0 bases and 13 bases respectively, with 11 bases between them. DNA for the CDR3: TGCGCCAGCAGCTTGGAAGGGGGTGGGGTCCTGACTTTC. As protein: CASSLEGGGVLTF.

This sequence joins TRBV7-9 and TRBJ2-3; 9 positions match TRBD2. The V gene end was trimmed by 5 bases and the J gene end by 2 bases; junction bases not matched to a gene: 5. This CDR3 has 15 residues. Germline V gene sequence: CDR1 SEHNR, CDR2 FQNEAQ (reference sequence). Here the CDR3 DNA reads TGTGCCAGCAGCAATCTAGCGGGGACCACAGATACGCAGTATTTT. It translates to CASSNLAGTTDTQYF.

The chain combines TRBV24-1 with TRBJ1-2; D might be TRBD1 (6 bases). There are 15 residues in the CDR3. Germline CDR1 is KGHDR and CDR2 is SFDVKD. The V end lost 3 bases, the J end lost 4 bases, and 14 bases lay between the germline ends. Here the CDR3 DNA reads TGTGCCACCAGTGATGGGGGGGACACCCTCTATGGCTACACCTTC. This codes for CATSDGGDTLYGYTF.

The table lists this clonotype with a few counts. This chain connects TRBV29-1 to TRBJ2-5, with D perhaps TRBD1 or TRBD2 (5 bases each). Trimming took off 4 bases at V and 5 bases at J, with 14 bases between the two ends. This CDR3 region has 13 residues. Germline assignment: CDR1 SQVTM and CDR2 ANQGSEA. CDR3 sequence: CSVGFLGDETQYF. CDR3 nucleotide sequence: TGCAGCGTTGGGTTTTTAGGGGACGAGACCCAGTACTTC.

The V call is TRBV10-3, the J call TRBJ2-3, with 7 bases identical to TRBD2. Germline CDR1 ENHRY, CDR2 SYGVKD. The CDR3 is 13 amino acids. V was pared by 10 bases and J by 3 bases, with 7 bases of the junction left unmatched. In nucleotides, the CDR3 is TGTGCCAGACCTGACGGGGGGACAGATACGCAGTATTTT. This gives the protein CARPDGGTDTQYF.

This clonotype was seen a few times. J is TRBJ1-1 and V is TRBV4-1, with D perhaps TRBD1 (6 bases). CDR3 length equals 19 residues. Per the germline V gene, CDR1 is MGHRA and CDR2 is YSYEKL. Trimming removed 3 bases at V and 3 bases at J, with 26 bases between. This chain's CDR3 is CASSHTPVGGGRGYTEAFF. The CDR3 nucleotides are TGCGCCAGCAGCCATACTCCTGTGGGTGGGGGGCGAGGTTACACTGAAGCTTTCTTT.

V usage is TRBV6-1 and J usage is TRBJ2-1, with 14 nucleotides matching TRBD2. The germline V gene encodes CDR1 MNHNS and CDR2 SASEGT. V shed 4 bases and J 4 bases; nucleotides not matched to a gene: 6. This CDR3 is 17 amino acids long. The CDR3, as DNA: TGTGCCAGCAGTGGAAGGACTAGCGGGAGGTTGTACAATGAGCAGTTCTTC. Protein product: CASSGRTSGRLYNEQFF.

The CDR3 loop is CASSQDWGVGGEQYF. Written as DNA, the CDR3 is TGCGCCAGCAGCCAAGATTGGGGGGTCGGGGGGGAGCAGTACTTC. The rearrangement uses TRBV4-1 and TRBJ2-7; the match to TRBD2 covers 7 bases. CDR1 and CDR2 from the germline V gene are MGHRA and YSYEKL. CDR3 size: 15 residues. V shed 0 bases and J 7 bases; nucleotides not matched to a gene: 9.

V gene TRBV9 combines with J gene TRBJ1-1; tentative D call: TRBD1 (5 bases). Trimming left V 0 bases short and J 2 bases short, with 11 bases between. Germline V gene sequence: CDR1 SGDLS, CDR2 YYNGEE. The length of the CDR3 is 15 residues. The CDR3 reads CASSVDGGYNTEAFF. The CDR3, as DNA: TGTGCCAGCAGCGTAGATGGGGGATATAACACTGAAGCTTTCTTT.

This clonotype was detected a few times. V is TRBV20-1 and J is TRBJ1-6; D gene uncertain. The germline gives CDR1 DFQATT, CDR2 SNEGSKA (reference sequence). The V end was cut by 2 bases, the J end by 8 bases, with 7 bases between. There are 12 residues in the CDR3. The CDR3 spells CSARSGYSPLHF. The DNA for the CDR3 is TGCAGTGCTAGATCGGGGTATTCACCCCTCCACTTT.

This clonotype was detected only a few times. This rearrangement joins TRBV9 to TRBJ1-4; D might be TRBD1 (5 bases). The CDR3 spans 13 residues. Germline lookup yields CDR1 SGDLS and CDR2 YYNGEE. Deletions cut 1 base from V and 8 bases from J, with 9 bases between. The CDR3 loop reads CASSVRGGEKLFF. The CDR3 nucleotides read TGTGCCAGCAGCGTACGGGGGGGAGAAAAACTGTTTTTT. The whole variable domain, remainder taken from reference TRBV9 and TRBJ1-4, is DSGVTQTPKHLITATGQRVTLRCSPRSGDLSVYWYQQSLDQGLQFLIQYYNGEERAKGNILERFSAQQFPDLHSELNLSSLELGDSALYFCASSVRGGEKLFFGSGTQLSVL.

There are many counts of this clonotype. The CDR3: CASSARQRGSNEKLFF. Here the CDR3 DNA reads TGTGCCAGCAGCGCCCGACAACGGGGGTCTAATGAAAAACTGTTTTTT. The genes are TRBV7-2 and TRBJ1-4, with a possible D match to TRBD1 (5 bases). CDR3 length equals 16 residues. Germline assignment: CDR1 SGHTA and CDR2 FQGNSA. Trimming shortened V by 5 bases and J by 3 bases, and 16 bases separated the two germline ends.

This clonotype was seen more than once but under ten times. The chain joins TRBV11-1 to TRBJ2-1; D might be TRBD2 (5 bases). V shed 2 bases and J shed 6 bases, with 29 bases lying between them. CDR3 length equals 20 residues. Germline-derived CDR1 and CDR2 are SGHAT and FQDESV (reference sequence). The CDR3 here is CASSLFLRGIAHPSTNEQFF. The CDR3, as DNA: TGTGCCAGCAGCTTATTTCTTCGAGGGATAGCCCACCCTAGCACCAATGAGCAGTTCTTC.

CDR3 nucleotides: TGTGCCAGCAGCTCCCCGGCGAGAGAAGAAAAACTGTTTTTT. This codes for CASSSPAREEKLFF. The chain joins TRBV7-9 to TRBJ1-4, with D unclear. Deletions cut 4 bases from V and 8 bases from J, with 14 bases between. From germline, CDR1 is SEHNR and CDR2 FQNEAQ (reference sequence). The length of the CDR3 is 14 residues.

This clonotype was seen a handful of times. The chain is built from TRBV7-3 and TRBJ2-5, with a weak D call TRBD2 (5 bases). Trimming removed 1 base at V and 3 bases at J, with 6 bases between. In germline, CDR1 is SGHTA, CDR2 FQGTGA. This CDR3 is built from 13 residues. The CDR3 nucleotides are TGTGCCAGCAGCTTAAACGGGAAAGAGACCCAGTACTTC. Its translation: CASSLNGKETQYF. Full variable domain (missing parts from reference TRBV7-3 and TRBJ2-5): GAGVSQTPSNKVTEKGKYVELRCDPISGHTALYWYRQSLGQGPEFLIYFQGTGAADDSGLPNDRFFAVRPEGSVSTLKIQRTERGDSAVYLCASSLNGKETQYFGPGTRLLVL.

In DNA form, the CDR3 reads TGTGCCACCAGTACCGGGACATCAGGTGGCTACACCTTC. Protein sequence: CATSTGTSGGYTF. The chain recombines TRBV24-1 with TRBJ1-2; D possibly corresponds to TRBD1 (6 bases). The CDR3 covers 13 residues. The V and J ends lost 6 bases and 7 bases respectively, with 14 bases between them. Germline values: CDR1 KGHDR, CDR2 SFDVKD.

V gene TRBV4-1 combines with J gene TRBJ2-7; D perhaps matches TRBD1 (7 bases). CDR1 is MGHRA and CDR2 is YSYEKL in the germline V gene. This CDR3 spans 10 amino acids. Trimming shortened V by 11 bases and J by 4 bases, and 9 bases separated the two germline ends. CDR3 coding DNA: TGCGCCCAGGGGGGTTACGAGCAGTACGTC. Residues: CAQGGYEQYV.

The chain couples TRBV7-9 to TRBJ1-2; 7 bases are a match to TRBD1. Germline V gene lookup returns CDR1 SEHNR and CDR2 FQNEAQ (reference sequence). V lost 2 bases to trimming and J lost 7 bases; unmatched junction nucleotides: 4. CDR3 length: 13 residues. DNA of the CDR3: TGTGCCAGCAGCTTACAGGGGGAGTCTGGCTACACCTTC. Translation: CASSLQGESGYTF.

CDR3 sequence: CATSRDGLAQDEQFF. The CDR3 bases are TGTGCCACCAGCAGAGACGGACTAGCCCAGGATGAGCAGTTCTTC. The chain links TRBV15 to TRBJ2-1, with 8 bases matching TRBD2. The ends lost 0 bases at V and 8 bases at J; junction bases unmatched: 6. This CDR3 is 15 amino acids long. The germline V gene encodes CDR1 LNHNV and CDR2 YYDKDF (reference sequence). The variable domain in full, completed from reference TRBV15 and TRBJ2-1, reads DAMVIQNPRYQVTQFGKPVTLSCSQTLNHNVMYWYQQKSSQAPKLLFHYYDKDFNNEADTPDNFQSRRPNTSFCFLDIRSPGLGDTAMYLCATSRDGLAQDEQFFGPGTRLTVL.

V is TRBV29-1 and J is TRBJ2-4; D is ambiguous. The CDR3 extends over 13 amino acids. Per the germline V gene, CDR1 is SQVTM and CDR2 is ANQGSEA. V was trimmed by 4 bases and J by 4 bases, leaving 11 bases between them. CDR3 sequence reads: CSVVTPYKNIQYF. The CDR3 DNA reads TGCAGCGTTGTGACACCCTATAAAAACATTCAGTACTTC.

This clonotype was observed a few times. J is TRBJ2-3 and V is TRBV6-5; 10 bases fit TRBD1. Losses at the gene ends were 4 bases for V and 2 bases for J; bases not matched to a gene: 9. Germline CDR1 MNHEY, CDR2 SVGAGI. CDR3 length: 17 amino acids. The CDR3 DNA follows: TGTGCCAGCAGTTCTATTCGGACAGGGGGGACCACAGATACGCAGTATTTT. It yields the protein CASSSIRTGGTTDTQYF.

This clonotype was detected ten times or more. The chain is built from TRBV3-1 and TRBJ1-6; unclear D gene. The germline gives CDR1 LGHDT, CDR2 YNNKEL (reference sequence). This CDR3 is built from 14 residues. V was shortened by 1 base and J by 7 bases, with 8 bases between the two germline ends. CDR3 in DNA: TGTGCCAGCAGCCAAGGGCAGATAAATTCACCCCTCCACTTT. Amino acid sequence: CASSQGQINSPLHF.